This T cell receptor (beta chain) was observed in a study of cytomegalovirus exposure and HLA in healthy donors. About the study: From HLA-typed donors, an early data release held approximately 85 million unique TCRs.

The CDR3 has 18 residues. Losses at the gene ends were 0 bases for V and 0 bases for J; bases not matched to a gene: 7. CDR1 is SGHRS, CDR2 YFSETQ, per germline. The study, taken as a whole, reports: Likely technical artifact: a cluster of highly shared sequence variants. As a later analysis showed, a missense DCLRE1C variant was linked to trimming of TCR beta V- and J-genes.

In the PCR, 60 Vbeta and 13 Jbeta primers were used. Original handling: It was a later analysis that counted 83 million or so unique TCR beta chains, of which around 11 million were shared. Clones were sequenced by immunoSEQ multiplex PCR, and TCRdb holds only the in-frame ones, with some missing. V, J and clone size derive from that table, while D and trimming were established from the DNA sequence. The sample yields some 170,000 clones, more than 65% seen once. With regard to this clone: Its antigen is not known.

The sequence derives from a female donor in good health and CMV-seronegative. The V call is TRBV5-1, the J call TRBJ1-3; 9 positions match TRBD1. Material for sequencing was PBMCs. DNA of the CDR3: TGCGCCAGCAGCTTGGGTCCTACAGGGGGCGGCTCTGGAAACACCATATATTTT. This sequence encodes CASSLGPTGGGSGNTIYF.